A single TCR beta chain is shown here with its context. The antigen remains undetermined. This record comes from a study of regulatory T cells in long-lasting Graves disease. Notes on the study in general: Comparison showed that persistent patients shared more public clonotypes (roughly 2,700) than new patients (approximately 930).

The V end was cut by 1 base, the J end by 2 bases, with 9 bases between. Looked up from germline, CDR1 is DFQATT and CDR2 is SNEGSKA (reference sequence). This CDR3 has 15 amino acids. Construction of the TCR beta libraries employed iRepertoire HTBI primers in conjunction with Arm-PCR of CDR3 regions. One entry per CDR3 protein, called by TCRdb with MiXCR from the multiplex PCR reads. The sample has nearly 350,000 distinct CDR3 sequences, less than 20% seen once. As for time point: persistent/refractory GD, antithyroid drugs over 5 years with positive TRAb. RNA extracted from PBMCs served as the sequencing template. Diagnosis followed American Thyroid Association guidelines for Graves' disease. With EDTA tubes as the receptacles, 7 to 9 milliliters of peripheral blood were drawn.

The chain recombines TRBV20-1 with TRBJ1-6; a possible D gene is TRBD1 (6 bases). Sequencing used peripheral blood mononuclear cells (PBMCs), obtained when the disease was refractory, from a patient treated with antithyroid drugs. The receptor comes from a female donor with Graves disease. CDR3 sequence: CSARVGGTYNSPLHF. DNA of the CDR3: TGCAGTGCTAGAGTGGGGGGCACCTATAATTCACCCCTCCACTTT.